This TCR beta chain was sequenced in a study of CD4 T cells in relation to SARS-CoV-2 and coronaviruses (dated by TCRdb to the early 2020s). Background on the whole study: In the ViraFEST assay, PBMCs were cultured with antigen for 9 to 11 days, after which TCR beta CDR3s were sequenced to identify antigen-specific clonal expansions. An HIV-1 Nef peptide pool or a culture without peptide was used as the negative reference condition. Patient-derived lymphoblastoid cell lines were used to map the HLA restriction of shared crossreactive spike epitopes. At the level of individual TCR clonotypes, the study evaluated whether memory CD4+ T cells crossreact between the spike proteins of SARS-CoV-2 and those of common cold coronaviruses. The Adaptive Biotechnologies TCR-sequencing kit was used to sequence samples from a few pre-COVID donors and the naive versus memory experiments, while other data came from Illumina-based sequencing. A different, Illumina-based TCR-beta assay was used to sequence expansion assays from other donors in the study.

CD4+ T cells from unexposed donors were collected before the COVID-19 pandemic (2011-2018). The EasySep CD4+ T cell isolation kit was used to isolate CD4+ T cells once the cultures had run for about 10 days. Unexposed donor CD4+ T cells were tested for reactivity to SARS-CoV-2 S and N and four common cold coronavirus spike pools, as cell number allowed. Each well received over 1.5 million PBMCs, cultured in IMDM supplemented with around 5% human AB serum and roughly 10 IU/ml IL-2. Half of the culture medium was replaced with fresh IL-2-containing medium on days 3 and 7. In general, every peptide culture condition was set up in three replicate wells. Leukapheresis product for the unexposed donors was bought commercially. PBMCs were isolated from leukapheresis product or whole blood by Ficoll-Paque PLUS gradient centrifugation. PBMCs were either used fresh in the expansion assay or cryopreserved at -140 degrees C. The QIAamp Micro DNA Kit was used to extract genomic DNA from the CD4+ T cells.

To prepare the library, the immunoSEQ multiplex PCR assay was applied. In the source study's methods: During preprocessing, nonproductive sequences were discarded, as were any CDR3s that did not begin with C, did not end with F or W, or were shorter than 7 amino acids. The MANAFEST web app was used to call antigen-specific clonotypes on the basis of expansion compared with the reference and with other culture wells. A clone counted as positive if significantly expanded in 2 of 3 replicate wells versus the reference culture at FDR below 0.05. For a clone to be considered positive, significant expansion relative to all other tandem wells and an odds ratio above 5 were also required. CDR3 homology was quantified as pairwise Levenshtein distance, calculated with the stringdist R package after three terminal residues were trimmed from each end. TCRdb's version of the immuneACCESS table is confined to in-frame rearrangements and falls short of the full clone set. An unresolved V gene accounts for under half of the shortfall where checked; the remainder is of unknown origin. V and J calls and clone size follow that table, whereas D and trimming were derived from the DNA. Recorded for this sample are more than 15,000 clones; 78% of them occurred a single time. The ten largest clonotypes hold roughly 19% of the sample.

The CDR3 numbers 15 residues from cysteine through phenylalanine. The DNA shown is the 45-base CDR3, in frame from base 1. CDR1 and CDR2 were assigned from the germline V gene (reference sequence) as LNHDA and SQIVND. V is cut back by 5 bases and J by 4 bases, with 6 bases in the junction unmatched. Concerning this clone itself: This receptor's antigen is unknown. No per-base quality is available; no much larger clone lies one base away.

Beyond this particular receptor, the publication reports: Since the crossreactivity analysis centred on spike protein, crossreactivity against other viral proteins was not assessed. Roughly 60% of donors had memory CD4+ clonotypes that crossrecognized SARS-CoV-2 and at least one common cold coronavirus spike. No donor contributed both pre-pandemic and post-infection samples, which limited tracing the source of pre-existing responses. Small numbers of patients and of tested TCRs limited the study. Crossreactive clones showed significantly weaker SARS-CoV-2-driven expansion than monoreactive clones, consistent with antigenic imprinting.

This clonotype was obtained from a human donor in good health. The rearrangement combines TRBV19 with TRBJ2-1; TRBD1 lines up with 9 middle nucleotides. Sequencing was carried out using CD4+ T cells from PBMCs, cultured in vitro. Read as DNA, the sequence is TGTGCCAGTAGTTCAACAGGGGGCGTTTACAATGAGCAGTTCTTC. Its translation is CASSSTGGVYNEQFF.